This TCR beta chain comes out of a study of blood T cell repertoires in COVID-19. Some clones are missing from TCRdb's copy, which holds only in-frame ones; the method was immunoSEQ multiplex PCR. Of over 200,000 clones listed, around four fifths are singletons. J gave up 4 bases and V 5 bases, and 5 bases lay outside the gene matches. CDR3 length: 15 amino acids. The germline gives CDR1 SGHVS, CDR2 FQNEAQ. The specimen was peripheral blood. The gene calls are TRBV7-8 and TRBJ1-4, with TRBD1 matching over 9 bases. The receptor was derived from a man aged 35-49 years with acute or convalescent COVID-19. This CDR3 is CASSPQTGGNEKLFF. The CDR3 coding sequence is TGTGCCAGCAGCCCCCAGACAGGGGGTAATGAAAAACTGTTTTTT. Filled out from reference TRBV7-8 and TRBJ1-4, the complete variable domain reads GAGVSQSPRYKVAKRGQDVALRCDPISGHVSLFWYQQALGQGPEFLTYFQNEAQLDKSGLPSDRFFAERPEGSVSTLKIQRTQQEDSAVYLCASSPQTGGNEKLFFGSGTQLSVL.